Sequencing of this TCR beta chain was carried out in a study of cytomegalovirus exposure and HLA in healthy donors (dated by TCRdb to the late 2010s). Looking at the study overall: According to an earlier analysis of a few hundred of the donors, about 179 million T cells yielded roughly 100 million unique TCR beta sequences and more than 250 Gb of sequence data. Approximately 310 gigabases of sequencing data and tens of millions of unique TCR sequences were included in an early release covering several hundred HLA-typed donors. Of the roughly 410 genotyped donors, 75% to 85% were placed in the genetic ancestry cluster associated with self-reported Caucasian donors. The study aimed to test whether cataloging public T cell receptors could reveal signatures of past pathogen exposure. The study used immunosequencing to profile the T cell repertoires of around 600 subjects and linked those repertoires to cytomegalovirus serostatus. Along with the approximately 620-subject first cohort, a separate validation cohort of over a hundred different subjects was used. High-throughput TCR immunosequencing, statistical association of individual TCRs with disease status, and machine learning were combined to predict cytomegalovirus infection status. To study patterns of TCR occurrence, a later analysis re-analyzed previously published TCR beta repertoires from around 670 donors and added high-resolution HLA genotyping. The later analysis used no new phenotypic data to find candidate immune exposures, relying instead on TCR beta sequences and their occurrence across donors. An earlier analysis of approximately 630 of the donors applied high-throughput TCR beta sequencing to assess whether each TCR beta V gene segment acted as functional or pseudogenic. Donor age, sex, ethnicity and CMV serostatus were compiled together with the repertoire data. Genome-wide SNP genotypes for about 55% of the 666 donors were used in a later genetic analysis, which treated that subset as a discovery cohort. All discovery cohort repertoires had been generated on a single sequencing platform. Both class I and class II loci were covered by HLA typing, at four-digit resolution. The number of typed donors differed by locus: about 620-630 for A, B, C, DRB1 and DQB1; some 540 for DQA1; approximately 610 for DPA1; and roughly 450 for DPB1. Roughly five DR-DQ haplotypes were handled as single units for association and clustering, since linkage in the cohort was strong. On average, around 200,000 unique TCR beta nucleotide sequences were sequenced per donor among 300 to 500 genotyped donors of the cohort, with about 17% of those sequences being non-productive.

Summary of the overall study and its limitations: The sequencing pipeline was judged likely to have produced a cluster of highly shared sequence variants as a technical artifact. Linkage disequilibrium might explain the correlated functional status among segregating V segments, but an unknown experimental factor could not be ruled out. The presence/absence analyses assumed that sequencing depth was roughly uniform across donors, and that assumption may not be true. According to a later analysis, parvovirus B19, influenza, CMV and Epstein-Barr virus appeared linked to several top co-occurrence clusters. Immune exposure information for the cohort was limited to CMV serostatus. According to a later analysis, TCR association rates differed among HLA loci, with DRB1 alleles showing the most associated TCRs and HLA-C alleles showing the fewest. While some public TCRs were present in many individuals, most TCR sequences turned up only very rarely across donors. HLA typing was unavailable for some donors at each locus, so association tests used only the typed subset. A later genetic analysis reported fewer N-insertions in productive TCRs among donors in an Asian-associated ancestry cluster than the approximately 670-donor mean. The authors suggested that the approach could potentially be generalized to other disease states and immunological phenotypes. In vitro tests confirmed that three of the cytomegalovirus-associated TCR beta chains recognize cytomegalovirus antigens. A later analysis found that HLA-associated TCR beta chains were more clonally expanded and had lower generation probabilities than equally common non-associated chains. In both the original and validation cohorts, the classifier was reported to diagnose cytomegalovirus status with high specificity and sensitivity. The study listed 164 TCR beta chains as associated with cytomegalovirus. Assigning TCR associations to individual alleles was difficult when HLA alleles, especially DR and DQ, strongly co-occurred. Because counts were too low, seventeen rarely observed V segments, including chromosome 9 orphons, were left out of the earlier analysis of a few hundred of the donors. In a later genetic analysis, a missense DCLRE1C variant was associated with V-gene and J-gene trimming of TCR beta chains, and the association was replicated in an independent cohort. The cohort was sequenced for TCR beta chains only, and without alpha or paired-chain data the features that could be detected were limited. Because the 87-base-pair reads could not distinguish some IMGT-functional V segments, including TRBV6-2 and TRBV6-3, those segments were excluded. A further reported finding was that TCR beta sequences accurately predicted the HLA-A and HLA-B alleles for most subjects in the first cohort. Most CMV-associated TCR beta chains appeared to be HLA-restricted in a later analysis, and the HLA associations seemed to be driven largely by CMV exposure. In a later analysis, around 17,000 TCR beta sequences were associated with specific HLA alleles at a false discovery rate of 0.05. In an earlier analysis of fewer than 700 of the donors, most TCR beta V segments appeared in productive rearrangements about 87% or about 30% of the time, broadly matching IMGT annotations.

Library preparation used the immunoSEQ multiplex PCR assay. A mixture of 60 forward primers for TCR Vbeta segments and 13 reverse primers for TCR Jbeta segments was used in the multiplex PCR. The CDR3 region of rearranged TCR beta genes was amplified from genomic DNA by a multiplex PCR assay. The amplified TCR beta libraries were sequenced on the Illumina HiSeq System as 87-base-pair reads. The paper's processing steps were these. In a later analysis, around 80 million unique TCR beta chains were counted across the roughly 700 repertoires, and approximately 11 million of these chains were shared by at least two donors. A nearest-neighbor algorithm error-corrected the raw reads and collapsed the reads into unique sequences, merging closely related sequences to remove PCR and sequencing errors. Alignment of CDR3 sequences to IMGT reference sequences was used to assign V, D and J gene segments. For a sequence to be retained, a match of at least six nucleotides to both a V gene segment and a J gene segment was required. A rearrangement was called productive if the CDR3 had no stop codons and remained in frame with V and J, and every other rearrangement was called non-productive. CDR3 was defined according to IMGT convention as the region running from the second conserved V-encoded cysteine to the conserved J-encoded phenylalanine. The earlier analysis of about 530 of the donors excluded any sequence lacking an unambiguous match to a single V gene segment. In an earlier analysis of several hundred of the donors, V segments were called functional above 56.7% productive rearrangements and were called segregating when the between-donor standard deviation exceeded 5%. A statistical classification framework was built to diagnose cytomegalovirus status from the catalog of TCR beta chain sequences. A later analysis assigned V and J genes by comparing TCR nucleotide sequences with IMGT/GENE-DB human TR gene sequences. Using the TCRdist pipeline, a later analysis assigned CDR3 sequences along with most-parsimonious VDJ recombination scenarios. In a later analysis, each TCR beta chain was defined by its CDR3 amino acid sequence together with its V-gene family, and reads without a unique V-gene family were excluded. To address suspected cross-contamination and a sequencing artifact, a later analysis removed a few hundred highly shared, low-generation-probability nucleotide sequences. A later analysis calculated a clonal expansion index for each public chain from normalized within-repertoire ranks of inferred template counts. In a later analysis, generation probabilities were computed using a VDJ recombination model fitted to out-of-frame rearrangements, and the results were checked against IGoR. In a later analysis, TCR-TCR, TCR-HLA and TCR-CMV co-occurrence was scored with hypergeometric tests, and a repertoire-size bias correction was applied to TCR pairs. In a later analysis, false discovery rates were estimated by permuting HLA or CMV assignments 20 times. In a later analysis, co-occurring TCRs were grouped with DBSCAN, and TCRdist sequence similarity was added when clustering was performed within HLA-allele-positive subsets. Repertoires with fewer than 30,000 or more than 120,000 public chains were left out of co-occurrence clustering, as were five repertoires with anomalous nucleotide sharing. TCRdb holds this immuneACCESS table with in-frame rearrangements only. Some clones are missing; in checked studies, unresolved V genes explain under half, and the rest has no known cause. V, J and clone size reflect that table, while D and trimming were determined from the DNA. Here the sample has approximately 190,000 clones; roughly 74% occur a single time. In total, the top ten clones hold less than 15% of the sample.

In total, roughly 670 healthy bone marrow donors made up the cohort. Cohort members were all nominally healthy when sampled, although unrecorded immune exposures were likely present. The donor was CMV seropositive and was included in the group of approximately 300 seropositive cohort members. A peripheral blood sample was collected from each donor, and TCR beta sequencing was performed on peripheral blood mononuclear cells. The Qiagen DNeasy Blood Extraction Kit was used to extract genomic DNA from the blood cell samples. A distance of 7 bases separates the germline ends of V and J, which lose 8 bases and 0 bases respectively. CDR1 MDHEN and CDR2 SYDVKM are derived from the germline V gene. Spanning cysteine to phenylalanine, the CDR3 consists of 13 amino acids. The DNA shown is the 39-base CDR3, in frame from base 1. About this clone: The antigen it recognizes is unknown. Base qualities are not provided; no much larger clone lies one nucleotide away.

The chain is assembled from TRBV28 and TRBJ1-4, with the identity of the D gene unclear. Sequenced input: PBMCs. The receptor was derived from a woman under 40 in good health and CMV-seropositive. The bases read TGTGCCAGCCGCGAGGCAACTAATGAAAAACTGTTTTTT. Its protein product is CASREATNEKLFF.